This TCR beta chain originates from a study of CD8 T cells in Susac syndrome. Reverse transcription of roughly 0.5 to 1 ug RNA was performed with random hexamers. One entry per CDR3 protein, called by TCRdb with MiXCR from the immunoSEQ multiplex PCR reads. The profile shows 77,000 or so distinct CDR3 sequences, about 93% of them singletons. Germline CDR1 is LGHNT and CDR2 is FRNRAP. The J segment lost 3 bases and the V segment lost 5 bases, leaving 8 bases of the junction unmatched. The CDR3 is 17 amino acids. This clonotype was found once. The clonotype was recovered from a human donor with Susac syndrome. The V call is TRBV12-5, the J call TRBJ2-1, with TRBD2 identical over 12 bases. Source material: CD4+ T cells from PBMCs. CDR3: CASGRSGLAGIYNEQFF. Written as DNA, the CDR3 is TGTGCTAGTGGTCGATCCGGACTAGCGGGGATCTACAATGAGCAGTTCTTC.